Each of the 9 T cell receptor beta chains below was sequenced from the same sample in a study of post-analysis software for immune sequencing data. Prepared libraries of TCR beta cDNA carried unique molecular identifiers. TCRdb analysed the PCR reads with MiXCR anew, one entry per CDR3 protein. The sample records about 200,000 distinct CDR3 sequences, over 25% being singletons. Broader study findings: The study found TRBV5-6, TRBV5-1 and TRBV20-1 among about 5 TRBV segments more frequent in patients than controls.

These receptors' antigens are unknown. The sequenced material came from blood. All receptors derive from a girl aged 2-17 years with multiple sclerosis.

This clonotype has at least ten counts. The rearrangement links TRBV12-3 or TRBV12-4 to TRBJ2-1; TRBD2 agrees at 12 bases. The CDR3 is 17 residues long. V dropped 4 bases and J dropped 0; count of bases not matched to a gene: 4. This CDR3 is CASSSGLAGPSYNEQFF. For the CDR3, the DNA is TGTGCCAGCAGTTCAGGACTAGCGGGGCCCTCCTACAATGAGCAGTTCTTC.

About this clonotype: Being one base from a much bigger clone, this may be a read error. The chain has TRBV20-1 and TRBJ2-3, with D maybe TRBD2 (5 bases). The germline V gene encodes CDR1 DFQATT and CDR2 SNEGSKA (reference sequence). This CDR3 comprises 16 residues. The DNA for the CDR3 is TGCAGTACTAGAAACCCCCTAGGGCAGTACACAGATACGCAGTATTTT. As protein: CSTRNPLGQYTDTQYF.

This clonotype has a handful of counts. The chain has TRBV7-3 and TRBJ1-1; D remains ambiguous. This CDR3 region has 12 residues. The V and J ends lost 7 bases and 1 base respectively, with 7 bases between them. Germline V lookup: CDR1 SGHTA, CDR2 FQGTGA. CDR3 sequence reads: CASIGKNTEAFF. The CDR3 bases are TGTGCCAGCATCGGGAAGAACACTGAAGCTTTCTTT.

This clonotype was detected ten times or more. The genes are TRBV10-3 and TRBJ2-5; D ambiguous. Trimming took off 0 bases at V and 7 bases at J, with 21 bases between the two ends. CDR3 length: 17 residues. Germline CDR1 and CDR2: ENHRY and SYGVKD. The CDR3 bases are TGTGCCATCAGTGAGTCCCTTTCCGATCAGGCCTGGGGGACCCAGTACTTC. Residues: CAISESLSDQAWGTQYF.

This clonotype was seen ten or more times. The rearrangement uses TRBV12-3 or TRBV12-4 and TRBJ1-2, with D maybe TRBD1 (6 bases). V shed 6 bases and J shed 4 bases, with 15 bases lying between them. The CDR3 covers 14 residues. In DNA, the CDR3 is TGTGCCAGCAGACTGACAGGAACCGGCTATGGCTACACCTTC. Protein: CASRLTGTGYGYTF.

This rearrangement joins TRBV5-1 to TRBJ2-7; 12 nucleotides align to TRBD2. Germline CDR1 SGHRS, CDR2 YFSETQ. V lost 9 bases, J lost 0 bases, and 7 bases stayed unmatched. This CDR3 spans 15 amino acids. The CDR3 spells CAIRLAGGPSYEQYF. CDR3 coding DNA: TGCGCCATCAGGCTAGCGGGAGGGCCCTCCTACGAGCAGTACTTC.

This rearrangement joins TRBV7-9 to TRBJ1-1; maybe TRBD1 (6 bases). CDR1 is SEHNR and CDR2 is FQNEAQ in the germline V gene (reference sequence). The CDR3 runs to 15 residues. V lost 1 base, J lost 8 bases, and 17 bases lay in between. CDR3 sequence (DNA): TGTGCCAGCAGCTTAGTTCGGGCAGGGGATTCGGAAGCTTTCTTT. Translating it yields CASSLVRAGDSEAFF.

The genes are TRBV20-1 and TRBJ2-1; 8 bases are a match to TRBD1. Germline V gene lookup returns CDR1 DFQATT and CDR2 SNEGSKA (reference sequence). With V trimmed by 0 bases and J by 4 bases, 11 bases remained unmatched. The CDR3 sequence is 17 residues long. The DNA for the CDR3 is TGCAGTGCTAGAGACCGGCAACGGGACAGGCCTTACAATGAGCAGTTCTTC. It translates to CSARDRQRDRPYNEQFF.

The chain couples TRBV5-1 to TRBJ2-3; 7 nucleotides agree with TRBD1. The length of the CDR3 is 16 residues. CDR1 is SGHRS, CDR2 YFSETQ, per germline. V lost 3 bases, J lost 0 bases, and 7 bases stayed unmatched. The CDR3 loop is CASSWTGSQSTDTQYF. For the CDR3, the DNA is TGCGCCAGCAGCTGGACAGGTTCCCAAAGCACAGATACGCAGTATTTT.